This TCR beta chain was sequenced in a study of spatial heterogeneity in lung cancer. Study-wide context: The study observed each unique TCR and UMI combination more than ten times on average in raw reads. Findings of the study overall: For expanded intratumoral alpha and beta TCRs, counts tracked tumor mutation counts.

The time point denotes: sample taken at primary tumor resection. The donors comprised about 65 untreated early-stage non-small cell lung cancer patients. A note on this clonotype: The target antigen is unknown. The junction departs from germline at one end; a sequencing error may be responsible.

Germline V CDR1 and CDR2: SQVTM, ANQGSEA. This CDR3 comprises 16 residues. TCRdb used MiXCR to reprocess the 5' RACE reads, holding one entry per CDR3 protein. The sample lists fewer than 3,500 distinct CDR3 sequences; under 8% were seen once. The sequence derives from a male donor with early-stage non-small cell lung cancer. The material sequenced was lung tumor tissue, taken at surgery. The chain is built from TRBV29-1 and TRBJ2-2; 9 bases align to TRBD2. Here the CDR3 reads CIVELIGGGDTGELFF. As DNA, the CDR3 is TGCATCGTTGAATTAATAGGCGGGGGGGACACCGGGGAGCTGTTTTTT.